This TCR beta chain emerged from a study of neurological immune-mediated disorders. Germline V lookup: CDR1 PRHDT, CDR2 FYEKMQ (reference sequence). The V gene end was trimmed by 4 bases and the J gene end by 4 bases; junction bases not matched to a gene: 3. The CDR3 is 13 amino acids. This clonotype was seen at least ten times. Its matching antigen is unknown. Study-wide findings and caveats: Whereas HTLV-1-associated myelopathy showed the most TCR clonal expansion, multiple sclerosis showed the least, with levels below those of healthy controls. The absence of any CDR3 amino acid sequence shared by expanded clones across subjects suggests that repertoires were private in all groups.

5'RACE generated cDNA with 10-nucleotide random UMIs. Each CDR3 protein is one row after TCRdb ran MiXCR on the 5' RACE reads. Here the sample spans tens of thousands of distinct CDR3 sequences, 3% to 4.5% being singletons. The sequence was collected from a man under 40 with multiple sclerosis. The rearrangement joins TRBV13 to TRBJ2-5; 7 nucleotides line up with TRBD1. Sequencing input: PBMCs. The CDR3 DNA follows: TGTGCCAGCAGCTCCGACAGGGCAGAGACCCAGTACTTC. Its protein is CASSSDRAETQYF.